A selection of T cell receptor beta chains follows, all from one sample in a study of blood T cell repertoires in COVID-19. Measured with immunoSEQ multiplex PCR; TCRdb has only the in-frame clones, and not every one. The sample lists fewer than 500,000 clones, about 90% occurring once. Sequencing was done on a sample of peripheral blood. The receptors originated from a man younger than 35 with COVID-19, enrolled during active disease. CDR3s include the opening cysteine and the closing phenylalanine or tryptophan. Each record gives: J gene, V gene, clone size, D gene, CDR3 DNA, CDR3 protein. A D gene is named only where the DNA matches it firmly. Not every row has a clone size; where given, it reads once, few, many or a size class.

j_gene: TRBJ2-3; v_gene: TRBV2; abundance: -; d_gene: TRBD2; CDR3nt: TGTGCCAGCAGTGACGAGGGGGGACTAGCGGGAGCTTCAGATACGCAGTATTTT; CDR3aa: CASSDEGGLAGASDTQYF
j_gene: TRBJ1-4; v_gene: TRBV19; abundance: few; d_gene: -; CDR3nt: TGTGCCAGTAGTATAGGTTCCCGCGGAGCAACTAATGAAAAACTGTTTTTT; CDR3aa: CASSIGSRGATNEKLFF
j_gene: TRBJ2-3; v_gene: TRBV7-2; abundance: -; d_gene: -; CDR3nt: TGTGCCAGCAGCTTAGACGGGGCAGATACGCAGTATTTT; CDR3aa: CASSLDGADTQYF
j_gene: TRBJ1-1; v_gene: TRBV4-1; abundance: -; d_gene: -; CDR3nt: TGCGCCAGCAGCCAATGGACAGTCACTGAAGCTTTCTTT; CDR3aa: CASSQWTVTEAFF
j_gene: TRBJ2-7; v_gene: TRBV2; abundance: -; d_gene: TRBD1; CDR3nt: TGTGCCAGCAGTGGTAACAGGGGTGCCTACGAGCAGTACTTC; CDR3aa: CASSGNRGAYEQYF
j_gene: TRBJ1-6; v_gene: TRBV19; abundance: once; d_gene: -; CDR3nt: TGTGCCAGTAGTAGGAATATAAGGGGATCCTATAATTCACCCCTCCACTTT; CDR3aa: CASSRNIRGSYNSPLHF
j_gene: TRBJ2-7; v_gene: TRBV2; abundance: -; d_gene: -; CDR3nt: TGTGCCAGCAGTGAAGGGTGGGCCAGCTCCTACGAGCAGTACTTC; CDR3aa: CASSEGWASSYEQYF
j_gene: TRBJ2-2; v_gene: TRBV5-1; abundance: -; d_gene: -; CDR3nt: TGCGCCAGCAGCTATGTCCCGGGGGACACCGGGGAGCTGTTTTTT; CDR3aa: CASSYVPGDTGELFF
j_gene: TRBJ2-7; v_gene: TRBV15; abundance: -; d_gene: TRBD2; CDR3nt: TGTGCCACCAGCAGAGATCGGCGGGAGGTAGGATACGAGCAGTACTTC; CDR3aa: CATSRDRREVGYEQYF
j_gene: TRBJ2-7; v_gene: TRBV6-5; abundance: -; d_gene: TRBD1; CDR3nt: TGTGCCTGGGGACAGGGCTACGAGCAGTACTTC; CDR3aa: CAWGQGYEQYF
j_gene: TRBJ2-1; v_gene: TRBV27; abundance: -; d_gene: TRBD2; CDR3nt: TGTGCCAGCAGTTCGATACTAGGGACTAGCATGAATCCTGAGCAGTTCTTC; CDR3aa: CASSSILGTSMNPEQFF
j_gene: TRBJ1-6; v_gene: TRBV5-1; abundance: -; d_gene: TRBD1; CDR3nt: TGCGCCAGCAGCACAGGACAGGAGGCGCTTTATAATTCACCCCTCCACTTT; CDR3aa: CASSTGQEALYNSPLHF
j_gene: TRBJ2-3; v_gene: TRBV5-4; abundance: -; d_gene: TRBD2; CDR3nt: TGTGCCAGCAGCTTGAAACTAGCGGGGGTCATTAGCACAGATACGCAGTATTTT; CDR3aa: CASSLKLAGVISTDTQYF
j_gene: TRBJ1-1; v_gene: TRBV11-2; abundance: -; d_gene: -; CDR3nt: TGTGCCAGCAGCTTTAGCTACATGAACACTGAAGCTTTCTTT; CDR3aa: CASSFSYMNTEAFF
j_gene: TRBJ1-5; v_gene: TRBV24-1; abundance: -; d_gene: TRBD1; CDR3nt: TGTGCCACCAGTGACCCAGGACAGGGGGGTCAGCCCCAGCATTTT; CDR3aa: CATSDPGQGGQPQHF
j_gene: TRBJ2-3; v_gene: TRBV1; abundance: -; d_gene: -; CDR3nt: TGCACCAGCAGCCAAGATGGGGCTGATGGCGGGGCCGGGGATACGCAGTATTTT; CDR3aa: CTSSQDGADGGAGDTQYF
j_gene: TRBJ1-5; v_gene: TRBV5-1; abundance: -; d_gene: TRBD1; CDR3nt: TGCGCCAGTCCCGGACAGGAGAACAATCAGCCCCAGCATTTT; CDR3aa: CASPGQENNQPQHF
j_gene: TRBJ2-5; v_gene: TRBV12-3/TRBV12-4; abundance: -; d_gene: TRBD2; CDR3nt: TGTGCCAGCAGTTCCCCGGGAGGAGAGACCCAGTACTTC; CDR3aa: CASSSPGGETQYF
j_gene: TRBJ1-2; v_gene: TRBV11-2; abundance: -; d_gene: TRBD1; CDR3nt: TGTGCCAGCAGCCACCCTGACAGGGGGCTTCCTCACTATGGCTACACCTTC; CDR3aa: CASSHPDRGLPHYGYTF
j_gene: TRBJ2-7; v_gene: TRBV5-6; abundance: -; d_gene: -; CDR3nt: TGTGCCAGCAGAGTAGACAACCTCCGCTACGAGCAGTACTTC; CDR3aa: CASRVDNLRYEQYF
j_gene: TRBJ1-4; v_gene: TRBV15; abundance: few; d_gene: TRBD1; CDR3nt: TGTGCCACCAGCAGGGACAGGAATGAAAAACTGTTTTTT; CDR3aa: CATSRDRNEKLFF
j_gene: TRBJ2-7; v_gene: TRBV7-9; abundance: once; d_gene: TRBD1; CDR3nt: TGTGCCAGCAGCCCTGGGACAGGGGACTCCTACGAGCAGTACTTC; CDR3aa: CASSPGTGDSYEQYF
j_gene: TRBJ2-5; v_gene: TRBV9; abundance: -; d_gene: -; CDR3nt: TGTGCCAGCAGCGTAGTCCCAGGGATGCAAGAGACCCAGTACTTC; CDR3aa: CASSVVPGMQETQYF
j_gene: TRBJ2-3; v_gene: TRBV7-9; abundance: -; d_gene: -; CDR3nt: TGTGCCAGCAGCTTACCACCAGGGTCAGATACGCAGTATTTT; CDR3aa: CASSLPPGSDTQYF
j_gene: TRBJ2-7; v_gene: TRBV6-1; abundance: once; d_gene: -; CDR3nt: TGTGCCAGCAGTGACATAGGAGGTTACGAGCAGTACTTC; CDR3aa: CASSDIGGYEQYF
j_gene: TRBJ2-3; v_gene: TRBV4-2; abundance: -; d_gene: TRBD2; CDR3nt: TGTGCCAGCAGCCGCCTCGCGGGGGGCCAGTATACGCAGTATTTT; CDR3aa: CASSRLAGGQYTQYF
j_gene: TRBJ2-1; v_gene: TRBV29-1; abundance: -; d_gene: -; CDR3nt: TGCAGCGTTGATACCTACAATGAGCAGTTCTTC; CDR3aa: CSVDTYNEQFF
j_gene: TRBJ1-1; v_gene: TRBV19; abundance: -; d_gene: -; CDR3nt: TGTGCCAGTAGAGGCTCTCCTGGCGGAACTGAAGCTTTCTTT; CDR3aa: CASRGSPGGTEAFF
j_gene: TRBJ2-3; v_gene: TRBV25-1; abundance: once; d_gene: -; CDR3nt: TGTGCCAGCAGTGCAGCAGATACGCAGTATTTT; CDR3aa: CASSAADTQYF
j_gene: TRBJ2-7; v_gene: TRBV15; abundance: -; d_gene: TRBD1; CDR3nt: TGTGCCACCAGCCCGGCTTCAGGGGGTCGCTCCTACGAGCAGTACTTC; CDR3aa: CATSPASGGRSYEQYF
j_gene: TRBJ2-7; v_gene: TRBV2; abundance: -; d_gene: TRBD1; CDR3nt: TGTGCCAGTCGGGACAGGACCTACGAGCAGTACTTC; CDR3aa: CASRDRTYEQYF
j_gene: TRBJ2-1; v_gene: TRBV6-1; abundance: -; d_gene: TRBD2; CDR3nt: TGTGCCAGCAGTGAAGTCGGGGGGTCCTACAATGAGCAGTTCTTC; CDR3aa: CASSEVGGSYNEQFF
j_gene: TRBJ1-5; v_gene: TRBV2; abundance: -; d_gene: -; CDR3nt: TGTGCCAGCAGACAGGAAGGCCAGCCCCAGCATTTT; CDR3aa: CASRQEGQPQHF
j_gene: TRBJ2-2; v_gene: TRBV18; abundance: -; d_gene: -; CDR3nt: TGTGCCAGCTCACCCCGGAGGACAGCTAACACCGGGGAGCTGTTTTTT; CDR3aa: CASSPRRTANTGELFF
j_gene: TRBJ2-2; v_gene: TRBV2; abundance: -; d_gene: TRBD2; CDR3nt: TGTGCCAGCAGCCTAGCGGGAGGGCACACCGGGGAGCTGTTTTTT; CDR3aa: CASSLAGGHTGELFF
j_gene: TRBJ1-2; v_gene: TRBV24-1; abundance: -; d_gene: -; CDR3nt: TGTGCCACCAGTGATGCGCGGGGGCAGAAAGGTGGCTACACCTTC; CDR3aa: CATSDARGQKGGYTF
j_gene: TRBJ2-3; v_gene: TRBV30; abundance: -; d_gene: TRBD2; CDR3nt: TGTGCCTGGAGTAAGGGACTAACGGACACAGATACGCAGTATTTT; CDR3aa: CAWSKGLTDTDTQYF
j_gene: TRBJ1-4; v_gene: TRBV5-1; abundance: -; d_gene: -; CDR3nt: TGCGCCAGCAGCTTCCTCAGGGGAATTAATGAAAAACTGTTTTTT; CDR3aa: CASSFLRGINEKLFF
j_gene: TRBJ1-5; v_gene: TRBV6-5; abundance: -; d_gene: TRBD1; CDR3nt: TGTGCCAGCAGACCGACAGGGGGACTCAATCAGCCCCAGCATTTT; CDR3aa: CASRPTGGLNQPQHF
j_gene: TRBJ2-1; v_gene: TRBV4-1; abundance: -; d_gene: TRBD1; CDR3nt: TGCGCCAGCAGCCAAGCTGGGACAGTGCAGGGTGAGCAGTTCTTC; CDR3aa: CASSQAGTVQGEQFF
j_gene: TRBJ2-2; v_gene: TRBV2; abundance: once; d_gene: TRBD2; CDR3nt: TGTGCCAGCAGTGAAGTTGGTAGCGGGGGTTCACGGGAGCTGTTTTTT; CDR3aa: CASSEVGSGGSRELFF
j_gene: TRBJ1-2; v_gene: TRBV5-1; abundance: few; d_gene: TRBD1; CDR3nt: TGCGCCAGCAGCTTCGAGGGGGCTGACTATGGCTACACCTTC; CDR3aa: CASSFEGADYGYTF
j_gene: TRBJ2-2; v_gene: TRBV6-5; abundance: -; d_gene: -; CDR3nt: TGTGCCAGCAGATCCGGCGGGTGGTCGGCCGGGGAGCTGTTTTTT; CDR3aa: CASRSGGWSAGELFF
j_gene: TRBJ2-7; v_gene: TRBV6-5; abundance: -; d_gene: TRBD2; CDR3nt: TGTGCCAGCAGTCTTAGCGGGAGGAGCTACGAGCAGTACTTC; CDR3aa: CASSLSGRSYEQYF
j_gene: TRBJ2-7; v_gene: TRBV6-5; abundance: -; d_gene: -; CDR3nt: TGTGCCAGCATCCCCTTTTACGAGCAGTACTTC; CDR3aa: CASIPFYEQYF
j_gene: TRBJ2-7; v_gene: TRBV28; abundance: -; d_gene: -; CDR3nt: TGTGCCAGCAGTTATCCGGGATCCTACTACGAGCAGTACTTC; CDR3aa: CASSYPGSYYEQYF
j_gene: TRBJ1-2; v_gene: TRBV4-1; abundance: -; d_gene: TRBD1; CDR3nt: TGCGCCAGCAGCCAGGGACAGGGAAGGACTAACTATGGCTACACCTTC; CDR3aa: CASSQGQGRTNYGYTF
j_gene: TRBJ1-5; v_gene: TRBV27; abundance: -; d_gene: -; CDR3nt: TGTGCCAGCAGTCGGGAGGGGAATCAGCCCCAGCATTTT; CDR3aa: CASSREGNQPQHF
j_gene: TRBJ1-1; v_gene: TRBV7-9; abundance: -; d_gene: -; CDR3nt: TGTGCCAGTCAAATGGAGGGTGAAGCTTTCTTT; CDR3aa: CASQMEGEAFF
j_gene: TRBJ2-2; v_gene: TRBV7-9; abundance: -; d_gene: -; CDR3nt: TGTGCCAGCAGCTTCCCTGGCGGGCAGAACACCGGGGAGCTGTTTTTT; CDR3aa: CASSFPGGQNTGELFF
j_gene: TRBJ2-5; v_gene: TRBV4-1; abundance: -; d_gene: TRBD1; CDR3nt: TGCGCCAGCAGCCAGTCTCCGGACAGGGCTAAGACCCAGTACTTC; CDR3aa: CASSQSPDRAKTQYF
j_gene: TRBJ2-3; v_gene: TRBV7-6; abundance: few; d_gene: -; CDR3nt: TGTGCCAGCAGCTTTAGCGGTTCTAGCACAGATACGCAGTATTTT; CDR3aa: CASSFSGSSTDTQYF
j_gene: TRBJ1-2; v_gene: TRBV7-9; abundance: few; d_gene: -; CDR3nt: TGTGCCAGCAGCTACGCCGGAACAGGAGAGTATGGCTACACCTTC; CDR3aa: CASSYAGTGEYGYTF
j_gene: TRBJ1-1; v_gene: TRBV12-3/TRBV12-4; abundance: -; d_gene: -; CDR3nt: TGTGCCAGCAGTCAGGGTAGAGCTTTCTTT; CDR3aa: CASSQGRAFF